These 5 T cell receptor beta chains share one sample of origin, sequenced in a study of blood T cell repertoires in COVID-19 (dated by TCRdb to the early 2020s). Libraries were prepared through the immunoSEQ multiplex PCR assay. Here the immuneACCESS table is served through TCRdb, limited to in-frame sequences with V and J called. Missing clones are a known gap in these copies; in checked studies unresolved V genes cover under half, and the rest lacks a known reason. The sample includes about 26,000 clones, with around 82% observed a single time. In total, the top ten clones hold about 1.7% of the sample. The material sequenced was peripheral blood. These receptors were taken from a man at least 80 years old with active or convalescent COVID-19.

The chain uses TRBV2 and TRBJ1-3; D unclear. Trimming took 1 base from V and 1 from J, leaving 8 bases between them. The CDR3 runs 15 residues. Per germline, CDR1 SNHLY and CDR2 FYNNEI. The CDR3 DNA follows: TGTGCCAGCAGTGAAGGTGTCAGTTCTGGAAACACCATATATTTT. Translation gives CASSEGVSSGNTIYF.

The chain couples TRBV7-9 to TRBJ1-5, with TRBD1 as a possible D gene (5 bases). This CDR3 has 11 amino acids. The V gene's germline CDR1 is SEHNR and CDR2 FQNEAQ (reference sequence). V was trimmed by 5 bases and J by 9 bases, leaving 8 bases between them. CDR3 sequence reads: CASSTGGPQHF. CDR3 sequence (DNA): TGTGCCAGCAGCACGGGGGGGCCCCAGCATTTT.

This chain links TRBV18 with TRBJ1-4; possible D gene TRBD1, 6 bases. The length of the CDR3 is 15 residues. CDR1 is KGHSH and CDR2 is LQKENI in the germline V gene. Trimming took off 4 bases at V and 2 bases at J, with 11 bases between the two ends. The CDR3 here is CASSQQGQTNEKLFF. The CDR3 coding sequence is TGTGCCAGCTCACAACAGGGTCAGACTAATGAAAAACTGTTTTTT.

Written as DNA, the CDR3 is TGTGCCAGCAGTGAGCACGGGGTCTATGGCTACACCTTC. It yields the protein CASSEHGVYGYTF. The gene calls are TRBV6-1 and TRBJ1-2; D is uncertain. The CDR3 is made up of 13 amino acids. Trimming shortened V by 3 bases and J by 4 bases, and 9 bases separated the two germline ends. Germline CDR1 is MNHNS and CDR2 is SASEGT.

About this clone: The sample holds other DNA sequences that translate to the same CDR3. The V and J genes are TRBV15 and TRBJ1-5; perhaps TRBD1 as D (6 bases). Trimming removed 5 bases from V and 6 bases from J, with 20 bases in between. The CDR3 loop spans 16 amino acids. Germline CDR1 reads LNHNV; CDR2 reads YYDKDF (reference sequence). The CDR3 DNA sequence: TGTGCCACCAGCGGGGGGGGGCGGGTCGGCGGTCAGCCCCAGCATTTT. This encodes CATSGGGRVGGQPQHF.